This TCR beta chain was recorded in a study of CD8 T cells in Susac syndrome. Random hexamers were used to reverse transcribe an amount of about 0.45 to 1 ug RNA. A single record per CDR3 protein comes from TCRdb applying MiXCR to the immunoSEQ multiplex PCR reads. The table includes tens of thousands of distinct CDR3 sequences, about 91% detected once. The sequenced target, TCR beta, came from blood CD8+ and CD4+ T cells. After removal of 2 bases from V and 3 bases from J, the junction contained 3 bases not matched to a gene. The germline gives CDR1 SGHRS, CDR2 YFSETQ. The CDR3 has 16 amino acids. This TCR derives from a human donor with multiple sclerosis. Sequences were obtained from CD8+ T cells from PBMCs. V usage is TRBV5-1 and J usage is TRBJ2-2; 11 nucleotides match TRBD2. The DNA of the CDR3 is TGCGCCAGCAGCTTTGGACTAGCGGGTGACACCGGGGAGCTGTTTTTT. The encoded protein is CASSFGLAGDTGELFF.